A single sample is the source of the 23 T cell receptor beta chains below, sequenced in a study of PD-L1 blockade in urothelial cancer. Regarding time point: peripheral blood 6 weeks after treatment start. Clones were sequenced by immunoSEQ multiplex PCR, and TCRdb holds only the in-frame ones, with some missing. The sample lists around 46,000 clones, approximately 82% occurring once. The specimen was PBMCs, collected around atezolizumab (anti-PD-L1) treatment. These receptors all come from a man in his fifties or sixties with urothelial cancer.

This clone was detected once. V is TRBV7-8 and J is TRBJ2-3; no firm D call. V lost 2 bases, J lost 0 bases, and 9 bases lay in between. The length of the CDR3 is 15 residues. Germline values: CDR1 SGHVS, CDR2 FQNEAQ. Here the CDR3 reads CASSLRWASTDTQYF. CDR3 sequence (DNA): TGTGCCAGCAGCTTAAGGTGGGCCAGCACAGATACGCAGTATTTT.

The CDR3 protein is CAARGTGPTGEQFF. The DNA for the CDR3 is TGTGCTGCTCGCGGGACAGGGCCAACGGGTGAGCAGTTCTTC. V and J are TRBV7-9 and TRBJ2-1, with 9 bases identical to TRBD1. The CDR3 consists of 14 residues. CDR1 and CDR2 (germline): SEHNR, FQNEAQ (reference sequence).

The CDR3 loop is CASSSQGGPDTQYF. The CDR3, as DNA: TGTGCCAGCAGTTCCCAAGGGGGCCCGGATACGCAGTATTTT. The V gene is TRBV7-2, the J gene TRBJ2-3, with 7 bases aligning to TRBD1. This CDR3 is built from 14 residues. CDR1 is SGHTA and CDR2 is FQGNSA in the germline V gene. V gave up 6 bases and J gave up 6 bases; unmatched junction bases: 9.

The chain combines TRBV7-9 with TRBJ1-4; possible D gene TRBD1, 6 bases. V was pared by 1 base and J by 13 bases, with 16 bases between. The CDR3 length is 14 residues. The V gene's germline CDR1 is SEHNR and CDR2 FQNEAQ (reference sequence). The CDR3 protein is CASSLVDGQGGLFF. The CDR3 DNA follows: TGTGCCAGCAGCTTAGTTGATGGACAAGGGGGACTGTTTTTT.

Here the CDR3 reads CASRETGLETQYF. CDR3 DNA sequence: TGTGCCAGCAGAGAGACAGGGCTGGAGACCCAGTACTTC. The chain links TRBV2 to TRBJ2-5, with 7 nucleotides matching TRBD1. Trimming removed 6 bases from V and 5 bases from J; junction bases left unmatched: 6. The CDR3 has 13 amino acids. Germline lookup yields CDR1 SNHLY and CDR2 FYNNEI.

The J gene is TRBJ2-7, the V gene TRBV5-1; 8 bases match TRBD1. CDR1 SGHRS and CDR2 YFSETQ come from the germline V gene. The length of the CDR3 is 14 residues. V shed 6 bases and J 7 bases; nucleotides not matched to a gene: 12. CDR3 region: CASTQGAGFEEQYF. DNA for the CDR3: TGCGCCAGCACGCAGGGGGCAGGTTTCGAGGAGCAGTACTTC.

The chain employs TRBV4-1 and TRBJ1-1; the D gene is possibly TRBD1 (6 bases). V was shortened by 2 bases and J by 5 bases, with 15 bases between the two germline ends. CDR3 length: 15 residues. Germline CDR1 reads MGHRA; CDR2 reads YSYEKL. DNA of the CDR3: TGCGCCAGCAGCCAATTTACAGGGCTGGGGACTGAAGCTTTCTTT. Residues: CASSQFTGLGTEAFF.

The gene calls are TRBV2 and TRBJ1-4; 11 bases match TRBD1. CDR3 length: 14 amino acids. Per germline, CDR1 SNHLY and CDR2 FYNNEI. Unmatched junction bases numbered 6, after V lost 7 bases and J lost 8 bases. CDR3 protein: CASTGTGGSEKLFF. The CDR3 DNA reads as TGTGCCAGCACCGGGACAGGGGGTAGCGAAAAACTGTTTTTT. Complete variable domain (other parts from reference TRBV2 and TRBJ1-4): EPEVTQTPSHQVTQMGQEVILRCVPISNHLYFYWYRQILGQKVEFLVSFYNNEISEKSEIFDDQFSVERPDGSNFTLKIRSTKLEDSAMYFCASTGTGGSEKLFFGSGTQLSVL.

The genes are TRBV6-1 and TRBJ1-1, with D possibly being TRBD1 (6 bases). The V gene's germline CDR1 is MNHNS and CDR2 SASEGT. Trimming took off 6 bases at V and 1 base at J, with 12 bases between the two ends. The CDR3 contains 14 residues. CDR3 sequence (DNA): TGTGCCAGCAGGACCGGGACACCGAACACTGAAGCTTTCTTT. Translation: CASRTGTPNTEAFF.

This clone appeared a few times. The chain has TRBV7-9 and TRBJ1-1; unclear D gene. The V end was cut by 1 base, the J end by 3 bases, with 15 bases between. Per germline, CDR1 SEHNR and CDR2 FQNEAQ (reference sequence). The CDR3 has 16 residues. The CDR3 coding sequence is TGTGCCAGCAGCTTAGTTTCGCCGGCGGCATACACTGAAGCTTTCTTT. Its protein is CASSLVSPAAYTEAFF. The variable domain in full, completed from reference TRBV7-9 and TRBJ1-1, reads DTGVSQNPRHKITKRGQNVTFRCDPISEHNRLYWYRQTLGQGPEFLTYFQNEAQLEKSRLLSDRFSAERPKGSFSTLEIQRTEQGDSAMYLCASSLVSPAAYTEAFFGQGTRLTVV.

This clone has only a few counts. The rearrangement joins TRBV4-1 to TRBJ1-1; TRBD1 matches 7 bases. The junction had 7 bases not matched to a gene; V was cut back by 4 bases and J by 5 bases. The CDR3 runs 14 residues. CDR1 and CDR2 (germline): MGHRA, YSYEKL. This chain's CDR3 is CASSRRDRVTEAFF. CDR3 DNA: TGCGCCAGCAGCCGACGAGACAGGGTTACTGAAGCTTTCTTT.

The chain recombines TRBV5-4 with TRBJ2-1; D is unclear. Germline-derived CDR1 and CDR2 are SGHNT and YYREEE (reference sequence). The CDR3 length is 13 residues. Trimming left V 0 bases short and J 6 bases short, with 7 bases between. Here the CDR3 reads CASSLATINEQFF. CDR3 sequence (DNA): TGTGCCAGCAGCTTGGCCACTATCAATGAGCAGTTCTTC.

This clone has just a few counts. This chain uses TRBV2 with TRBJ1-5; TRBD1 agrees at 9 bases. J lost 0 bases, V lost 2 bases, and 14 bases had no gene match. The CDR3 runs to 20 residues. Germline-derived CDR1 and CDR2 are SNHLY and FYNNEI. DNA of the CDR3: TGTGCCAGCAGTGAATGGGGACAGGGTAAAAACCAGTATAGCAATCAGCCCCAGCATTTT. Protein product: CASSEWGQGKNQYSNQPQHF.

This clone has only one observation. This sequence joins TRBV5-1 and TRBJ2-7; D unresolved. The V gene's germline CDR1 is SGHRS and CDR2 YFSETQ. Trimming shortened V by 2 bases and J by 0 bases, and 6 bases separated the two germline ends. The CDR3 totals 13 residues. The CDR3 coding sequence is TGCGCCAGCAGCTTAGAGGTCTCCTACGAGCAGTACTTC. It is translated as CASSLEVSYEQYF.

Only a few counts were recorded for this clone. This chain connects TRBV11-2 to TRBJ2-1; no definite D call. The germline V gene encodes CDR1 SGHAT and CDR2 FQNNGV. The V end was cut by 0 bases, the J end by 0 bases, with 6 bases between. CDR3 length equals 15 residues. The CDR3 coding sequence is TGTGCCAGCAGCTTAGACGTCCTCTCCTACAATGAGCAGTTCTTC. Protein product: CASSLDVLSYNEQFF.

V and J are TRBV5-1 and TRBJ2-1, with 14 bases fitting TRBD2. Per germline, CDR1 SGHRS and CDR2 YFSETQ. The trim removed 4 bases at V and 9 bases at J, leaving 18 bases unmatched. The CDR3 is 19 residues long. Here the CDR3 DNA reads TGCGCCAGCAGCCCCGGACTAGCGGGAGGAAGGGTCGGCGAGGGTGAGCAGTTCTTC. Protein: CASSPGLAGGRVGEGEQFF.

This clone was recorded only once. V usage is TRBV5-4 and J usage is TRBJ2-7, with 9 bases that match TRBD1. The J segment lost 5 bases and the V segment lost 3 bases, leaving 6 bases of the junction unmatched. This CDR3 contains 14 residues. Germline lookup yields CDR1 SGHNT and CDR2 YYREEE (reference sequence). Here the CDR3 DNA reads TGTGCCAGCAGCTCCCGGGACAGGGACCACGAGCAGTACTTC. Protein product: CASSSRDRDHEQYF.

The rearrangement joins TRBV5-4 to TRBJ1-2; perhaps TRBD1 as D (6 bases). Germline loops: CDR1 SGHNT, CDR2 YYREEE (reference sequence). V gave up 2 bases and J gave up 3 bases, with 11 bases separating them. The CDR3 spans 14 residues. The CDR3 sequence is CASSFYRDDYGYTF. For the CDR3, the DNA is TGTGCCAGCAGCTTCTACAGGGATGACTATGGCTACACCTTC.

The V and J genes are TRBV7-2 and TRBJ1-3; maybe TRBD1 (5 bases). The CDR3 runs to 16 residues. V was clipped by 3 bases and J by 0 bases, with 12 bases between them. Germline V lookup: CDR1 SGHTA, CDR2 FQGNSA. DNA of the CDR3: TGTGCCAGCAGCTTCGCAGGGCTGAGCTCTGGAAACACCATATATTTT. It translates to CASSFAGLSSGNTIYF.

This sequence joins TRBV5-4 and TRBJ2-1, with 9 bases lining up with TRBD2. Germline-derived CDR1 and CDR2 are SGHNT and YYREEE (reference sequence). The CDR3 extends over 16 amino acids. After removal of 0 bases from V and 9 bases from J, the junction contained 10 bases not matched to a gene. The CDR3 here is CASSLAVLAGVGEQFF. CDR3 nucleotides: TGTGCCAGCAGCTTGGCCGTTTTAGCGGGAGTCGGTGAGCAGTTCTTC.

This clone was found once. The chain employs TRBV30 and TRBJ2-1, with 11 bases lining up with TRBD2. The CDR3 spans 16 residues. J was trimmed by 7 bases and V by 1 base; bases with no gene match: 9. The germline V gene has CDR1 GTSNPN and CDR2 SVGIG (reference sequence). DNA for the CDR3: TGTGCCTGGAGTGCTGCCGGACTAGCGGGCCTAAATGAGCAGTTCTTC. This translates into CAWSAAGLAGLNEQFF. Filled out from reference TRBV30 and TRBJ2-1, the complete variable domain reads SQTIHQWPATLVQPVGSPLSLECTVEGTSNPNLYWYRQAAGRGLQLLFYSVGIGQISSEVPQNLSASRPQDRQFILSSKKLLLSDSGFYLCAWSAAGLAGLNEQFFGPGTRLTVL.

The V call is TRBV2, the J call TRBJ2-7; D is undetermined. With 7 bases removed from V and 2 bases from J, the gap between germline ends came to 9 bases. This CDR3 contains 12 residues. Germline V gene data show CDR1 as SNHLY and CDR2 as FYNNEI. CDR3 nucleotides: TGTGCCAGCACCCAAGCCACCTACGAGCAGTACTTC. Amino acids: CASTQATYEQYF. The variable domain in full, with the rest retrieved from reference TRBV2 and TRBJ2-7, is EPEVTQTPSHQVTQMGQEVILRCVPISNHLYFYWYRQILGQKVEFLVSFYNNEISEKSEIFDDQFSVERPDGSNFTLKIRSTKLEDSAMYFCASTQATYEQYFGPGTRLTVT.

CDR3 in DNA: TGTGCCAGCAGCTTGTTAGCGGGAGGAAAGACAGATACGCAGTATTTT. It codes for CASSLLAGGKTDTQYF. The chain uses TRBV13 and TRBJ2-3, with 10 bases that match TRBD2. V was clipped by 3 bases and J by 3 bases; unmatched bases: 6. The CDR3 covers 16 residues. Germline CDR1 is PRHDT and CDR2 is FYEKMQ (reference sequence).